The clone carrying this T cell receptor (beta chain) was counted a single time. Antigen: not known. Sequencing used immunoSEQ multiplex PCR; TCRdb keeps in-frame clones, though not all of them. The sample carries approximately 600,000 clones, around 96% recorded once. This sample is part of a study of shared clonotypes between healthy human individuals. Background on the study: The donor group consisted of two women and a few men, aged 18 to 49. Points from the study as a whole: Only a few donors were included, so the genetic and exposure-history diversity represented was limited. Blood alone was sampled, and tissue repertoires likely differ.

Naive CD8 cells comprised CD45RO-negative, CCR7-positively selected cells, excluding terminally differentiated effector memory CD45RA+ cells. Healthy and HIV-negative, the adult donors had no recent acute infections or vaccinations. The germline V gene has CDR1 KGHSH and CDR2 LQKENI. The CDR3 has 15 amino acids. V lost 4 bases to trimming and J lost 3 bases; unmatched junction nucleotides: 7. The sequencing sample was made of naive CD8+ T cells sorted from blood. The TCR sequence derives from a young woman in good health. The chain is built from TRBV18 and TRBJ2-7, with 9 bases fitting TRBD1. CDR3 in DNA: TGTGCCAGCTCACGCACGACAGGGGGGCACTACGAGCAGTACTTC. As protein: CASSRTTGGHYEQYF.